What follows is one T cell receptor (beta chain) and its context. The target antigen is unknown. V shed 1 base and J 2 bases; nucleotides not matched to a gene: 2. Germline CDR1 reads SGHTA; CDR2 reads FQGNSA. The CDR3 covers 15 residues. The data originate from a study of shared clonotypes between healthy human individuals. Study results and caveats: Among donors, clonotype sharing was expected to be affected by sequencing depth.

Several immunoSEQ 96-well plates shared each subset's DNA, each plate a replicate. The table came from immunoSEQ multiplex PCR; TCRdb's copy has only in-frame clones and leaves some out. The repertoire consists of some 2,100,000 clones, with approximately 96% occurring once and the leading ten covering less than 0.15%. Caucasian adults living in Nashville, Tennessee, provided all samples. Negatively enriched CD4+ T cells were divided by CD45RA into naive and memory. The J gene is TRBJ2-4, the V gene TRBV7-2; 7 bases are a match to TRBD1. This sequence originates from a man aged 18-30 years in good health. Sequencing used naive CD4+ T cells sorted from blood. Indicated subset: CD45RA+ positively selected. The CDR3 loop is CASSLVGGSKNIQYF. The CDR3 DNA follows: TGTGCCAGCAGCTTAGTAGGGGGCTCCAAAAACATTCAGTACTTC.